This T cell receptor (beta chain) is drawn from a study of beta chain features in type 1 diabetes. The whole isolated RNA underwent reverse transcription, so sequencing captured expressed TCRB transcripts. Some clones are missing from TCRdb's copy, which holds only in-frame ones; the method was immunoSEQ multiplex PCR. This sample has around 430,000 clones, with roughly 31% found just once. This clone was seen more than once but under ten times. The receptor was derived from a young man in good health. What was sequenced was naive CD4+ T cells from blood.

CDR3 in DNA: TGTGCCAGCAGCTTGCAGACTAGTTCCTACAATGAGCAGTTCTTC. It encodes CASSLQTSSYNEQFF. J is TRBJ2-1 and V is TRBV7-2; tentative D call: TRBD2 (6 bases). Germline CDR1 is SGHTA and CDR2 is FQGNSA. This CDR3 comprises 15 residues. Trimming removed 3 bases from V and 1 base from J, with 10 bases in between.